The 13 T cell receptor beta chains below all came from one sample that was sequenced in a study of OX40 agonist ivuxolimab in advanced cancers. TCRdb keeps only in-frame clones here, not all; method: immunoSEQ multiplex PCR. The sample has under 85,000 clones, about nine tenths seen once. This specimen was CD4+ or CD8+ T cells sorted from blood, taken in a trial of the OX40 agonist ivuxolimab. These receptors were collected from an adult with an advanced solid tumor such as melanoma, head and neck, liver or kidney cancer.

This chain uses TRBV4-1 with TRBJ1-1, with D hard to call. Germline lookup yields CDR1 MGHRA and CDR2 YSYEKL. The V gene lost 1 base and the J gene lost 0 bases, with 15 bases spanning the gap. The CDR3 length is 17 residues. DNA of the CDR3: TGCGCCAGCAGCCAAGTGACGGACCGCCGGATGAACACTGAAGCTTTCTTT. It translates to CASSQVTDRRMNTEAFF.

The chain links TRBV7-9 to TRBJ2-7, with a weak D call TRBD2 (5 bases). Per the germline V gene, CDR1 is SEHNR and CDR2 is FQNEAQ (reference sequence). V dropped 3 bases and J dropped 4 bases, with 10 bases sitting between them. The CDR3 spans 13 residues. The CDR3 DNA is TGTGCCAGCAGCTTTACCAGGACTTACGAGCAGTACTTC. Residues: CASSFTRTYEQYF.

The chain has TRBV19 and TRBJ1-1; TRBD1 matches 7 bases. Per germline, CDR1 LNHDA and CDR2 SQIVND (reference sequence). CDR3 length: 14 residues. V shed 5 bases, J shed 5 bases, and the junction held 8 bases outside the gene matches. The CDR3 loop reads CASSPGQVPTEAFF. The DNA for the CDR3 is TGTGCCAGTAGTCCCGGACAGGTCCCAACTGAAGCTTTCTTT.

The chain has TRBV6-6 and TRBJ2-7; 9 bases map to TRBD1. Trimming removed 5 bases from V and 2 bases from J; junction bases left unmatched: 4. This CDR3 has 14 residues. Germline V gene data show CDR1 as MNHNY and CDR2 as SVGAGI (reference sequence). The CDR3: CASSTRQGAYEQYF. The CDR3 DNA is TGTGCCAGCAGTACAAGACAGGGGGCCTACGAGCAGTACTTC.

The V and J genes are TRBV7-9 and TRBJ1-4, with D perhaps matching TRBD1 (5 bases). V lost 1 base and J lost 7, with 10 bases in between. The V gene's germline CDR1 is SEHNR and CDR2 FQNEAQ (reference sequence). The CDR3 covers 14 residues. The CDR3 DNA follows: TGTGCCAGCAGCTTAGGGGCAGGGAGTGAAAAACTGTTTTTT. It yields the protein CASSLGAGSEKLFF.

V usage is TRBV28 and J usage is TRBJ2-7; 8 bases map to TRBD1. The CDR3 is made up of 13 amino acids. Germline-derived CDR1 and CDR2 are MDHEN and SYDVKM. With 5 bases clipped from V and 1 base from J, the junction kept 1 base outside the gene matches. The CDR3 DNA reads TGTGCCAGCAGTGACAGGGGTTCCTACGAGCAGTACTTC. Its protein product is CASSDRGSYEQYF.

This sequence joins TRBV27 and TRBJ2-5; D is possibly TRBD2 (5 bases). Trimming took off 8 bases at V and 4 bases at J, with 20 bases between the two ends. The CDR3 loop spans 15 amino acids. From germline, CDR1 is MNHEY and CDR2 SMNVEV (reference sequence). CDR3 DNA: TGTGCCAGCCGAACATTTAGAGAAGCGGCAGAGACCCAGTACTTC. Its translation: CASRTFREAAETQYF.

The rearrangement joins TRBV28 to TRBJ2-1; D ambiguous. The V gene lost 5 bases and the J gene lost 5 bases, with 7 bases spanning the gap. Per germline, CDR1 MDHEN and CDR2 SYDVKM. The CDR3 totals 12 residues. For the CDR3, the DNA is TGTGCCAGCAGTCCATCAAACAATGAGCAGTTCTTC. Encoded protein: CASSPSNNEQFF.

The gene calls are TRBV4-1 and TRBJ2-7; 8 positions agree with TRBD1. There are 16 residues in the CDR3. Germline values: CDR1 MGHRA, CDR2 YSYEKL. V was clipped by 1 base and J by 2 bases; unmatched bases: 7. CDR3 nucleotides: TGCGCCAGCAGCCAAGGACCCGGGACAGGCACCTACGAGCAGTACTTC. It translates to CASSQGPGTGTYEQYF.

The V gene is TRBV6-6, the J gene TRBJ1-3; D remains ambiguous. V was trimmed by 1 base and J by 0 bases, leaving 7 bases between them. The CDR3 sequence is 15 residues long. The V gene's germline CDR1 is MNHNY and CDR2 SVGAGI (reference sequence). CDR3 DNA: TGTGCCAGCAGTTACTTCGGCGGCTCTGGAAACACCATATATTTT. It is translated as CASSYFGGSGNTIYF.

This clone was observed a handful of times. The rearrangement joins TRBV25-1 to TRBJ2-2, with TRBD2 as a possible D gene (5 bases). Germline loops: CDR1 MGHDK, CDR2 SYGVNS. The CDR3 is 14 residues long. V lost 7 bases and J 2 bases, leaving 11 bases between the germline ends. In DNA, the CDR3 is TGTGCCAGCAAGCCTACGGGAAACACCGGGGAGCTGTTTTTT. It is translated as CASKPTGNTGELFF. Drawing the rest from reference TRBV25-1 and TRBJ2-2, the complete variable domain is EADIYQTPRYLVIGTGKKITLECSQTMGHDKMYWYQQDPGMELHLIHYSYGVNSTEKGDLSSESTVSRIRTEHFPLTLESARPSHTSQYLCASKPTGNTGELFFGEGSRLTVL.

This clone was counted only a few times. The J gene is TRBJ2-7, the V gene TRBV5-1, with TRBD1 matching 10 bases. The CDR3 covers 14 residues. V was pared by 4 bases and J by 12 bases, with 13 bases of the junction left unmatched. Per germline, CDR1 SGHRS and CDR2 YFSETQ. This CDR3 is CASSPGTGALLLYF. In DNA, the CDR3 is TGCGCCAGCAGCCCGGGGACAGGGGCGCTACTGTTGTACTTC.

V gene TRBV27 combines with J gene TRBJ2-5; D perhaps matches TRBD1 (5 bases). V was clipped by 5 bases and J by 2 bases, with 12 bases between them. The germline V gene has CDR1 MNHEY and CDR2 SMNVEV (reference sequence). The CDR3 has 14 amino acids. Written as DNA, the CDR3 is TGTGCCAGCAGTCCCGGACACTTACAAGAGACCCAGTACTTC. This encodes CASSPGHLQETQYF.